This T cell receptor (beta chain) was identified in a study of Graves' ophthalmopathy and Graves' hyperthyroidism. General observations from the study: The model's ophthalmopathy progression predictions had approximately 71% sensitivity and 72% to 75% specificity.

Pregnancy or lactation, uncontrolled infections and other autoimmune diseases were grounds for excluding patients. Amplification from RNA transcripts yielded the TCR beta CDR3 regions. HTBI-primed first-round RT-PCR preceded second-round multiplex PCR. One entry per CDR3 protein, called by TCRdb with MiXCR from the multiplex PCR reads. The sample holds about 420,000 distinct CDR3 sequences, roughly 20% seen once. The V gene's germline CDR1 is MDHEN and CDR2 SYDVKM. The V and J ends lost 3 bases and 3 bases respectively, with 11 bases between them. The CDR3 is 14 amino acids. This clonotype was seen ten or more times. Its matching antigen is unknown.

The sequence derives from a woman between 18 and 30 years old with stable Graves' hyperthyroidism. V usage is TRBV28 and J usage is TRBJ2-5; the D gene is possibly TRBD1 (5 bases). Sample: peripheral blood. The CDR3 protein is CASSFADREETQYF. In DNA, the CDR3 is TGTGCCAGCAGTTTCGCCGACAGAGAAGAGACCCAGTACTTC.